This is a list of T cell receptor beta chains from one sample in a study of T cell changes during pregnancy in multiple sclerosis. Clones were sequenced by immunoSEQ multiplex PCR, and TCRdb holds only the in-frame ones, with some missing. This sample has 35,000 to 50,000 clones; 89% occur once, and the top ten carry about 1.2%. Material: CD4+ T cells from peripheral blood mononuclear cells, obtained after pregnancy. The source of these receptors is a female donor with multiple sclerosis, enrolled in a pregnancy study. Each CDR3 is given with its conserved first and last residue. A D gene is named only where the DNA matches it firmly. Size is stated for part of the rows, as once, few or many counts, or as a class when the clone is expanded.

J: TRBJ2-1; V: TRBV19; D: TRBD2; size: -; CDR3: CASSGIAGVLIREQFF; DNA: TGTGCCAGTAGTGGAATAGCGGGTGTCCTAATTCGGGAGCAGTTCTTC
J: TRBJ2-3; V: TRBV19; D: TRBD2; size: once; CDR3: CASSTVAGARTDTQYF; DNA: TGTGCCAGTAGTACCGTAGCGGGAGCCCGCACAGATACGCAGTATTTT
J: TRBJ1-2; V: TRBV6-1; D: TRBD1; size: -; CDR3: CASNRDRGNYGYTF; DNA: TGTGCCAGCAATCGGGACAGGGGTAACTATGGCTACACCTTC
J: TRBJ2-7; V: TRBV6-6; D: -; size: -; CDR3: CASSYSMIRTYEQYF; DNA: TGTGCCAGCAGTTACTCGATGATCAGGACCTACGAGCAGTACTTC
J: TRBJ1-2; V: TRBV7-2; D: TRBD1; size: -; CDR3: CASSYPGGGYTF; DNA: TGTGCCAGCAGCTACCCAGGGGGTGGCTACACCTTC
J: TRBJ1-1; V: TRBV5-6; D: -; size: -; CDR3: CASSLDGRGVYTKAFF; DNA: TGTGCCAGCAGCTTGGACGGCCGGGGGGTTTACACTAAAGCTTTCTTT
J: TRBJ2-6; V: TRBV5-5; D: -; size: -; CDR3: CASSLTSTNSGANVLTF; DNA: TGTGCCAGCAGCTTGACTAGCACAAACTCTGGGGCCAACGTCCTGACTTTC
J: TRBJ2-3; V: TRBV7-6; D: -; size: -; CDR3: CASSFSTSWQDTQYF; DNA: TGTGCCAGCAGCTTTTCGACTAGTTGGCAGGATACGCAGTATTTT
J: TRBJ2-5; V: TRBV28; D: TRBD2; size: -; CDR3: CASSSGGEETQYF; DNA: TGTGCCAGCAGTTCCGGGGGGGAGGAGACCCAGTACTTC
J: TRBJ2-5; V: TRBV5-1; D: -; size: -; CDR3: CASSLSERKGETQYF; DNA: TGCGCCAGCAGCTTGTCCGAGCGGAAAGGAGAGACCCAGTACTTC
J: TRBJ2-3; V: TRBV5-6; D: -; size: -; CDR3: CASSLVSQGDTQYF; DNA: TGTGCCAGCAGCTTGGTCTCACAGGGAGATACGCAGTATTTT
J: TRBJ2-5; V: TRBV5-1; D: TRBD1; size: -; CDR3: CASSKGQGAETQYF; DNA: TGCGCCAGCAGCAAGGGACAGGGCGCGGAGACCCAGTACTTC
J: TRBJ2-5; V: TRBV30; D: -; size: -; CDR3: CAWQGGETQYF; DNA: TGTGCCTGGCAGGGAGGAGAGACCCAGTACTTC
J: TRBJ2-5; V: TRBV7-9; D: TRBD1; size: -; CDR3: CASRGTEETQYF; DNA: TGTGCCAGCAGAGGGACAGAAGAGACCCAGTACTTC
J: TRBJ1-2; V: TRBV5-1; D: TRBD1; size: once; CDR3: CASSPGDRGYGYTF; DNA: TGCGCCAGCAGCCCAGGCGACAGGGGATATGGCTACACCTTC
J: TRBJ2-2; V: TRBV11-2; D: -; size: -; CDR3: CASSLVAQGTGELFF; DNA: TGTGCCAGCAGCTTAGTAGCCCAGGGGACCGGGGAGCTGTTTTTT
J: TRBJ2-7; V: TRBV6-5; D: TRBD1; size: -; CDR3: CASSYLRQGPWGEQYF; DNA: TGTGCCAGCAGTTACTTGCGACAGGGCCCCTGGGGGGAGCAGTACTTC
J: TRBJ1-3; V: TRBV6-5; D: TRBD1; size: -; CDR3: CASSSTGLGNTIYF; DNA: TGTGCCAGCAGTTCGACAGGGCTTGGAAACACCATATATTTT
J: TRBJ1-1; V: TRBV7-2; D: -; size: -; CDR3: CASSYYTGNTEAFF; DNA: TGTGCCAGCAGCTACTATACAGGGAACACTGAAGCTTTCTTT
J: TRBJ2-3; V: TRBV5-4; D: -; size: -; CDR3: CASSAAGLGRSTDTQYF; DNA: TGTGCCAGCAGCGCAGCTGGTTTGGGGCGTAGCACAGATACGCAGTATTTT
J: TRBJ2-1; V: TRBV6-5; D: TRBD2; size: -; CDR3: CASRREGAYNEQFF; DNA: TGTGCCAGCAGGAGGGAGGGCGCTTACAATGAGCAGTTCTTC
J: TRBJ2-5; V: TRBV5-1; D: TRBD2; size: -; CDR3: CASSVTSGRSRETQYF; DNA: TGCGCCAGCAGCGTGACTAGCGGACGGAGTAGGGAGACCCAGTACTTC
J: TRBJ2-1; V: TRBV13; D: -; size: -; CDR3: CASSWGVRLDYNEQFF; DNA: TGTGCCAGCAGCTGGGGGGTCCGGCTGGACTACAATGAGCAGTTCTTC
J: TRBJ2-1; V: TRBV4-1; D: TRBD1; size: -; CDR3: CASSQAGTGFNEQFF; DNA: TGCGCCAGCAGCCAAGCCGGGACAGGGTTCAATGAGCAGTTCTTC
J: TRBJ2-7; V: TRBV30; D: -; size: -; CDR3: CAWSVAGANEQYF; DNA: TGTGCCTGGAGTGTCGCAGGGGCCAACGAGCAGTACTTC
J: TRBJ1-1; V: TRBV2; D: -; size: -; CDR3: CASSVGTEAFF; DNA: TGTGCCAGCAGTGTCGGCACTGAAGCTTTCTTT
J: TRBJ1-3; V: TRBV6-5; D: -; size: -; CDR3: CASSSSFYSGNTIYF; DNA: TGTGCCAGCAGTTCGTCCTTTTACTCTGGAAACACCATATATTTT
J: TRBJ2-2; V: TRBV6-5; D: TRBD1; size: once; CDR3: CASRQGINTGELFF; DNA: TGTGCCAGCCGACAGGGAATCAACACCGGGGAGCTGTTTTTT
J: TRBJ1-4; V: TRBV9; D: -; size: -; CDR3: CASSPTPGGVTNEKLFF; DNA: TGTGCCAGCAGCCCGACTCCCGGGGGGGTAACTAATGAAAAACTGTTTTTT
J: TRBJ1-1; V: TRBV10-2; D: -; size: few; CDR3: CASSGRGRNTEAFF; DNA: TGCGCCAGCAGTGGTCGGGGGAGGAACACTGAAGCTTTCTTT
J: TRBJ1-4; V: TRBV30; D: TRBD1; size: -; CDR3: CAWSDTGGAGEKLFF; DNA: TGTGCCTGGAGTGACACAGGGGGCGCAGGAGAAAAACTGTTTTTT
J: TRBJ1-1; V: TRBV9; D: TRBD1; size: once; CDR3: CASSGNRDSLNTEAFF; DNA: TGTGCCAGCAGCGGGAACCGGGACAGCTTGAACACTGAAGCTTTCTTT
J: TRBJ2-1; V: TRBV19; D: TRBD2; size: -; CDR3: CASSDLAGGFNEQFF; DNA: TGTGCCAGTAGCGATCTAGCGGGAGGGTTCAATGAGCAGTTCTTC
J: TRBJ1-2; V: TRBV7-3; D: TRBD1; size: -; CDR3: CASSQIPGTGEDGYTF; DNA: TGTGCCAGCAGCCAAATACCCGGGACAGGGGAGGATGGCTACACCTTC
J: TRBJ2-5; V: TRBV28; D: TRBD1; size: -; CDR3: CASGQEVTQYF; DNA: TGTGCCAGCGGACAGGAGGTGACCCAGTACTTC
J: TRBJ1-1; V: TRBV10-3; D: -; size: -; CDR3: CAIIKALGTMNTEAFF; DNA: TGTGCCATCATAAAGGCTCTTGGGACTATGAACACTGAAGCTTTCTTT
J: TRBJ1-1; V: TRBV7-9; D: TRBD1; size: -; CDR3: CASSLGGTGGRVAFF; DNA: TGTGCCAGCAGCTTAGGGGGCACAGGGGGAAGGGTAGCTTTCTTT
J: TRBJ2-7; V: TRBV7-2; D: TRBD2; size: once; CDR3: CASSQDSGISYEQYF; DNA: TGTGCCAGCAGCCAAGATAGCGGGATCTCCTACGAGCAGTACTTC
J: TRBJ2-7; V: TRBV29-1; D: -; size: -; CDR3: CSVRDFNYEQYF; DNA: TGCAGCGTGCGGGACTTTAACTACGAGCAGTACTTC
J: TRBJ2-2; V: TRBV5-1; D: TRBD1; size: -; CDR3: CASSLSGGDTGELFF; DNA: TGCGCCAGCAGCTTATCAGGGGGCGACACCGGGGAGCTGTTTTTT
J: TRBJ2-7; V: TRBV2; D: -; size: -; CDR3: CASRKTQVTYEQYF; DNA: TGTGCCAGCAGAAAAACACAGGTCACCTACGAGCAGTACTTC
J: TRBJ2-7; V: TRBV5-1; D: TRBD1; size: -; CDR3: CASSRGQPLTYEQYF; DNA: TGCGCCAGCAGCCGGGGACAGCCGCTCACCTACGAGCAGTACTTC
J: TRBJ2-1; V: TRBV11-2; D: -; size: -; CDR3: CASSVNNEQFF; DNA: TGTGCCAGCAGCGTAAACAATGAGCAGTTCTTC
J: TRBJ1-1; V: TRBV7-3; D: -; size: few; CDR3: CASSPQGDTEAFF; DNA: TGTGCCAGCAGCCCACAGGGCGACACTGAAGCTTTCTTT
J: TRBJ2-2; V: TRBV6-5; D: TRBD1; size: -; CDR3: CASSRDRANTGELFF; DNA: TGTGCCAGCAGTAGGGACAGAGCGAACACCGGGGAGCTGTTTTTT
J: TRBJ2-7; V: TRBV2; D: -; size: -; CDR3: CASRDKPRMDGPRWYF; DNA: TGTGCCAGCAGGGACAAACCCAGGATGGACGGTCCAAGGTGGTACTTC
J: TRBJ2-7; V: TRBV29-1; D: TRBD1; size: -; CDR3: CSVHVPGQVNSYEQYF; DNA: TGCAGCGTTCACGTACCGGGACAGGTGAACTCCTACGAGCAGTACTTC
J: TRBJ1-5; V: TRBV5-1; D: -; size: -; CDR3: CASSYTPGGNQPQHF; DNA: TGCGCCAGCAGCTATACCCCCGGGGGGAATCAGCCCCAGCATTTT
J: TRBJ1-2; V: TRBV9; D: -; size: -; CDR3: CASSVVGGGYTF; DNA: TGTGCCAGCAGCGTAGTGGGAGGGGGCTACACCTTC